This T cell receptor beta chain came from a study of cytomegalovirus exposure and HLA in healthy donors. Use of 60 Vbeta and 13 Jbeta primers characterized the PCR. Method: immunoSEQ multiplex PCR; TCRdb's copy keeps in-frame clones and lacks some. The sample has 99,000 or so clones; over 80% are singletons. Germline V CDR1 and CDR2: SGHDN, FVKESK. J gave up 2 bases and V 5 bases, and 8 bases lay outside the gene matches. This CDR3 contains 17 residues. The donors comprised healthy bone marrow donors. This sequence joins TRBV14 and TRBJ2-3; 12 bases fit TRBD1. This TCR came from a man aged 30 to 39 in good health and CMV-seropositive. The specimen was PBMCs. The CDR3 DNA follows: TGTGCCAGCAGCTCCCGGGACAGGGGGCTATACACAGATACGCAGTATTTT. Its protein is CASSSRDRGLYTDTQYF.